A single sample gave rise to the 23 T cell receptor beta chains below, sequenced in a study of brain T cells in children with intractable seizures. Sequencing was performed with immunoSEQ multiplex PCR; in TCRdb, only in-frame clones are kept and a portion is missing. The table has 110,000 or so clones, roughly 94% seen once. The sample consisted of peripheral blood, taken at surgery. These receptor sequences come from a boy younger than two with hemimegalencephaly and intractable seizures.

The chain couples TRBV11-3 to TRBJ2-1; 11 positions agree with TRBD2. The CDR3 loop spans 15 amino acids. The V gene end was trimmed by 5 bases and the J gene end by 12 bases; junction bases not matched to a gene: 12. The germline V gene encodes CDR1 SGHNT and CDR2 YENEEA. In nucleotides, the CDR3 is TGTGCCAGCAGCGAAATCGGGACTAGCGGCCCCCGGCAGTTCTTC. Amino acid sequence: CASSEIGTSGPRQFF.

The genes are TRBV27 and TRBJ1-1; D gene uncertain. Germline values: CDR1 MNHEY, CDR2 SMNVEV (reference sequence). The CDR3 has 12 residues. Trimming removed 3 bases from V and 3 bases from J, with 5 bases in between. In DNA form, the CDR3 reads TGTGCCAGCAGTTTTGGGGACACTGAAGCTTTCTTT. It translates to CASSFGDTEAFF.

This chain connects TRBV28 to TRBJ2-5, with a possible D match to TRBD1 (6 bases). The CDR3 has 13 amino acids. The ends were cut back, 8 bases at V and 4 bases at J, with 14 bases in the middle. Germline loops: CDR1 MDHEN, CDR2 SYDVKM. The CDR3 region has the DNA TGTGCCAGCGGCATAGGGGGAGCAGAGACCCAGTACTTC. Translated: CASGIGGAETQYF.

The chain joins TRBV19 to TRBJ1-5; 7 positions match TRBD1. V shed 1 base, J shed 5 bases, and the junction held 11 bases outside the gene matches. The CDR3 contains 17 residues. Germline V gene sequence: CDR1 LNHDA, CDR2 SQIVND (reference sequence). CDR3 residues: CASSIVSSQGWDQPQHF. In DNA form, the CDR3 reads TGTGCCAGTAGTATAGTCTCGTCACAGGGGTGGGATCAGCCCCAGCATTTT.

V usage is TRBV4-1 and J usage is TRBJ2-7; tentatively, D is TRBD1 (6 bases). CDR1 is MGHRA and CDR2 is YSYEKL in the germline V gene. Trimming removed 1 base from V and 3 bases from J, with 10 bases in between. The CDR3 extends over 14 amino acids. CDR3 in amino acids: CASSQGPGVYEQYF. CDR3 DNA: TGCGCCAGCAGCCAAGGCCCAGGGGTCTACGAGCAGTACTTC.

The CDR3 sequence is CASSLRPSPTYEQYF. Written as DNA, the CDR3 is TGTGCCAGCAGTTTAAGGCCCAGTCCGACCTACGAGCAGTACTTC. The chain joins TRBV27 to TRBJ2-7; D unclear. The germline gives CDR1 MNHEY, CDR2 SMNVEV (reference sequence). With 2 bases removed from V and 2 bases from J, the gap between germline ends came to 13 bases. There are 15 residues in the CDR3.

The CDR3 reads CASSQDLRQGYNEQFF. In nucleotides, the CDR3 is TGTGCCAGCAGCCAAGATCTAAGGCAGGGATACAATGAGCAGTTCTTC. The rearrangement joins TRBV3-1 (or the pseudogene TRBV3-2) to TRBJ2-1; D possibly corresponds to TRBD1 (5 bases). Trimming stripped 0 bases from V and 4 bases from J, with 13 bases between. Germline CDR1 LGHDT, CDR2 YNNKEL (reference sequence). The CDR3 length is 16 residues.

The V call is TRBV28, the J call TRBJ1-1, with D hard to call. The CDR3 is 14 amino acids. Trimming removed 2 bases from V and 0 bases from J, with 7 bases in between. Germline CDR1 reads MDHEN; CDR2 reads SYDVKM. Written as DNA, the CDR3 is TGTGCCAGCAGTTTAAGGGCCATGAACACTGAAGCTTTCTTT. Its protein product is CASSLRAMNTEAFF.

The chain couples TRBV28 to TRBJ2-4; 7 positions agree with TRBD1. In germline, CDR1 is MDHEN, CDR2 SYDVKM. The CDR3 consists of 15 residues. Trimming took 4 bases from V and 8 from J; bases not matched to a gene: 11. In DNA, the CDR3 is TGTGCCAGCAGTTCAATCCACAGGGGTTTGGACATTCAGTACTTC. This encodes CASSSIHRGLDIQYF.

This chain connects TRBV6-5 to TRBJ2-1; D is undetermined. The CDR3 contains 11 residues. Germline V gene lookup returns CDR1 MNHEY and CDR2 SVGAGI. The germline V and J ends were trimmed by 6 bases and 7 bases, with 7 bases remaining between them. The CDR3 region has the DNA TGTGCCAGCAGCTGGCGGAATGAGCAGTTCTTC. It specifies CASSWRNEQFF.

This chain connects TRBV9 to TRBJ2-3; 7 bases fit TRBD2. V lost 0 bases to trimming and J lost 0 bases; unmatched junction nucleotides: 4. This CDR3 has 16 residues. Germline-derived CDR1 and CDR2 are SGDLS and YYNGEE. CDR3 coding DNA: TGTGCCAGCAGCGTAGGTCTAGCGGTTAGCACAGATACGCAGTATTTT. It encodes CASSVGLAVSTDTQYF.

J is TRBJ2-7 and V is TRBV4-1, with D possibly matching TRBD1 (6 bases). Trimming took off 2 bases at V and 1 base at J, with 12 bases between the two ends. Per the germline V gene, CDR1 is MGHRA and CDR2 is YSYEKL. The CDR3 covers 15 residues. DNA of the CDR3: TGCGCCAGCAGCCAAAGACAGGCAGGATCCTACGAGCAGTACTTC. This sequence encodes CASSQRQAGSYEQYF.

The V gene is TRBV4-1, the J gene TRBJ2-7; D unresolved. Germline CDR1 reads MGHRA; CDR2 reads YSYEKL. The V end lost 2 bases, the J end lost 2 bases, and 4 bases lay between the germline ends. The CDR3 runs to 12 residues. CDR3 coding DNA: TGCGCCAGCAGCCAATATCCCTACGAGCAGTACTTC. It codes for CASSQYPYEQYF.

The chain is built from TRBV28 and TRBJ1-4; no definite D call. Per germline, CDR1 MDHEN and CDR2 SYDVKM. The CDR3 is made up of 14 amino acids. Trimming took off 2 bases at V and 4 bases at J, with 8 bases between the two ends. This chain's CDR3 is CASSLAEYNEKLFF. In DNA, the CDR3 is TGTGCCAGCAGTTTAGCTGAGTATAATGAAAAACTGTTTTTT.

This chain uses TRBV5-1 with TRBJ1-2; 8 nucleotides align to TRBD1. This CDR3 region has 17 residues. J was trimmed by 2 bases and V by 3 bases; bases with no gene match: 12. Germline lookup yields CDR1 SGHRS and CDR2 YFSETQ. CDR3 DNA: TGCGCCAGCAGCTCCGGACCAAGGACAGGGTACAACTATGGCTACACCTTC. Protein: CASSSGPRTGYNYGYTF.

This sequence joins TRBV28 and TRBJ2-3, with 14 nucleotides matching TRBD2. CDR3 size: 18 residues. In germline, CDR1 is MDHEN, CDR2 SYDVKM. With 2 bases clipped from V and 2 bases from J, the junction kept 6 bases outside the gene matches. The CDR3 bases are TGTGCCAGCAGTTTACGGACTAGCGGGAGGCCCTACACAGATACGCAGTATTTT. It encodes CASSLRTSGRPYTDTQYF.

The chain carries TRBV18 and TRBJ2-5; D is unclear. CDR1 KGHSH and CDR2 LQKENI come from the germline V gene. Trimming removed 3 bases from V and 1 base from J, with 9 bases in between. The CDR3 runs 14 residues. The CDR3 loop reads CASSPKRLQETQYF. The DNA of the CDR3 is TGTGCCAGCTCACCCAAGCGCCTCCAAGAGACCCAGTACTTC.

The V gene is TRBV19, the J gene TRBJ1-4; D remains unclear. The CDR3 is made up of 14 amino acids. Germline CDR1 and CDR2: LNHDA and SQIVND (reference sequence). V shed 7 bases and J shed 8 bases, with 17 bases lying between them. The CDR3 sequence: CASNPGSGYEKLFF. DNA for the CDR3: TGTGCCAGTAACCCGGGCAGCGGATACGAAAAACTGTTTTTT.

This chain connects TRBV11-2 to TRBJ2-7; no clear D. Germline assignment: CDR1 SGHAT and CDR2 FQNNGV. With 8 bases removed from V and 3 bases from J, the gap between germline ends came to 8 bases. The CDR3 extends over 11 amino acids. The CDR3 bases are TGTGCCAGCTCCGACGGCTACGAGCAGTACTTC. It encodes CASSDGYEQYF.

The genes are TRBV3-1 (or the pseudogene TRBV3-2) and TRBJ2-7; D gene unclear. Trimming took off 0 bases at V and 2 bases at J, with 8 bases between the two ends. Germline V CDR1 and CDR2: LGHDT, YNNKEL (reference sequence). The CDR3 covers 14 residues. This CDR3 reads CASSQEMGTYEQYF. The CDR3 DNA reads TGTGCCAGCAGCCAAGAAATGGGGACCTACGAGCAGTACTTC.

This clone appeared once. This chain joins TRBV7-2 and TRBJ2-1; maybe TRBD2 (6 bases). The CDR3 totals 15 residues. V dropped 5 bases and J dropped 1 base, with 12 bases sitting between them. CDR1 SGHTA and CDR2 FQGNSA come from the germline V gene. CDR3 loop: CASSLGSRSYNEQFF. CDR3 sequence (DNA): TGTGCCAGCAGCCTCGGGAGTAGGTCCTACAATGAGCAGTTCTTC.

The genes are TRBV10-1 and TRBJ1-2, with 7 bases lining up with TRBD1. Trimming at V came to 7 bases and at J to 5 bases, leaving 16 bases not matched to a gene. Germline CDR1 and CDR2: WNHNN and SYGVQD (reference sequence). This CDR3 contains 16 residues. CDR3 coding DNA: TGCGCCAGCATATACCGGGACAGACTTATTCGGTATGGCTACACCTTC. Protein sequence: CASIYRDRLIRYGYTF.

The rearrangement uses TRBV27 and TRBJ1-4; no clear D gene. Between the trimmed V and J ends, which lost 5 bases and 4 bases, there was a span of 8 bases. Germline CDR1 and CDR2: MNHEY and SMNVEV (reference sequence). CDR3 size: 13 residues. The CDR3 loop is CASSGQFNEKLFF. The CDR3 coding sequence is TGTGCCAGCAGTGGGCAGTTTAATGAAAAACTGTTTTTT.